This section outlines one T cell receptor beta chain sequence together with its context. Other DNA sequences within the sample encode an identical CDR3. Data came from immunoSEQ multiplex PCR; TCRdb stores just in-frame clones and leaves some out. The sample consists of around 130,000 clones, approximately 78% of them appearing once. The CDR3 spans 14 residues. Germline V gene data show CDR1 as SGHRS and CDR2 as YFSETQ. Trimming stripped 0 bases from V and 10 bases from J, with 16 bases between. Time point noted: blood 2 weeks post-SBRT. Stated treatment: 15 Gy SBRT to primary tumor, nephrectomy 4 weeks later. The patient's renal cell carcinoma had clear cell pathology. The source of the sample is a study of radiation and T cells in renal cell carcinoma.

The genes are TRBV5-1 and TRBJ1-1; perhaps TRBD1 as D (6 bases). Sequencing used blood, obtained from a patient whose treatment included radiotherapy and nephrectomy. This TCR came from a woman aged 55-69 years with renal cell carcinoma. DNA of the CDR3: TGCGCCAGCAGCTTGGAAAACAGGGAAAACTCAGCTTTCTTT. Translation: CASSLENRENSAFF.